This T cell receptor (beta chain) emerged from a study of Graves' ophthalmopathy and Graves' hyperthyroidism. Study results and limitations: Blood shared most expanded thyroid clonotypes above 0.001 frequency. Separation of ophthalmopathy from stable hyperthyroidism was achieved by a 13-signature model, at about 90% sensitivity and around 81% specificity. The model flagged ophthalmopathy progression at approximately 70% sensitivity and 72.22% specificity.

Transcripts of RNA were the source for amplifying TCR beta CDR3 regions. An initial RT-PCR round employing HTBI primers preceded a second-round multiplex PCR. MiXCR was run by TCRdb on the multiplex PCR reads, yielding one entry per CDR3 protein. The sample includes hundreds of thousands of distinct CDR3 sequences, about 20% seen only once; the top ten take about 6.6%. This clonotype was counted at least ten times. Its antigen is not known. In germline, CDR1 is MGHRA, CDR2 YSYEKL. Trimming stripped 1 base from V and 8 bases from J, with 11 bases between. The CDR3 has 13 amino acids. This sequence originates from a woman younger than 30 with stable Graves' hyperthyroidism. Some clones in this sample may be carry-over from other donors' samples. Sequences were obtained from peripheral blood. V and J are TRBV4-1 and TRBJ1-2, with D possibly being TRBD1 (6 bases). CDR3 sequence reads: CASSQVSGEGYTF. The DNA of the CDR3 is TGCGCCAGCAGCCAAGTGTCAGGGGAAGGCTACACCTTC.